This TCR beta chain was observed in a study of T cell responses to AZD1222 COVID-19 vaccine. General observations from the study: Nearly half of spike-specific TCRs reportedly go after variant regions that carry no mutations.

Worth noting for this clone: The antigen is not known.

The repertoire was sequenced with immunoSEQ multiplex PCR; TCRdb's copy has only in-frame clones and lacks some. The sample has 110,000 or so clones, 88% seen once; the top ten hold about 2.5%. There are 15 residues in the CDR3. V was trimmed by 3 bases and J by 4 bases, leaving 14 bases between them. Germline V gene data show CDR1 as SGDLS and CDR2 as YYNGEE. This receptor was taken from an adult in good health. The chain uses TRBV9 and TRBJ1-3, with D uncertain. Sequences were derived from peripheral blood, sampled on day 0 of AZD1222 vaccination. The CDR3: CASSAQPASGNTIYF. CDR3 nucleotides: TGTGCCAGCAGCGCTCAGCCGGCATCAGGAAACACCATATATTTT.